This T cell receptor beta chain came from a study of tissue T cells after allogeneic stem cell transplantation. General study points: In patients and mice, blood and spleen missed much of tissue repertoire. Alloreactivity or antigen specificity of tissue TCRs was not determined; some clones might be host cells. This small cohort was clinically heterogeneous, and sampling depth was a limitation.

Germline V lookup: CDR1 SNHLY, CDR2 FYNGKV (reference sequence). The CDR3 totals 16 residues. J gave up 0 bases and V 5 bases, and 5 bases lay outside the gene matches. On this clone: Its antigen is still unknown. All gene names here are mouse names. Read data end 1 residue before the CDR3 end; the end is taken from the germline J gene.

The method was immunoSEQ multiplex PCR; TCRdb's version includes in-frame clones alone and lacks a portion of them. The repertoire holds some 48,000 clones, with around 70% as singletons. The clonotype comes from a pool of C57BL/6 mice in good health. Sequenced material: sorted cells pooled from one or two spleens. The chain recombines TRBV3 with TRBJ2-3, with 10 bases that match TRBD2. CDR3 amino acids: CASSPPGLGSAETLYF. The sequenced CDR3 bases are TGTGCCAGCAGCCCGCCGGGACTGGGGAGTGCAGAAACGCTGTAT.